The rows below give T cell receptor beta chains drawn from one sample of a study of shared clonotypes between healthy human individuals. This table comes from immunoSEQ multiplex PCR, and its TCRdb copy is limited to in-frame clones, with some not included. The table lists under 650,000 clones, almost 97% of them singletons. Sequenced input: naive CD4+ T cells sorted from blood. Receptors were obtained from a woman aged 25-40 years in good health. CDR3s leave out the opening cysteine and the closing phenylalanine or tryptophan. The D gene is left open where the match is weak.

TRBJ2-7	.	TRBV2	ASNPGLAATYEQY
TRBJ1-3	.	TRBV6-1	ASSEAGGSLGNTIY
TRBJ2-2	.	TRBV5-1	ASSYLVGRNGELF
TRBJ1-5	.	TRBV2	ASSQQTLDQPQH
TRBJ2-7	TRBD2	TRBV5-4	ASTPGGKNYEQY
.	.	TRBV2	ASSEFVSGYEQY
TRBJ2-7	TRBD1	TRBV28	ASSLSGQGYEQY
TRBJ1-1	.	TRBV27	ASSWGHKNTEAF
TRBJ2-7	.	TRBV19	ASSTLDSYEQY
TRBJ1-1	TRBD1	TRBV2	ASSDDGNRGSNTEAF
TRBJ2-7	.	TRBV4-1	ASSPGTSPYSYEQY
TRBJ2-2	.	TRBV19	ASSMLETNTGELF
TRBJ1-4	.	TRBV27	ASSLRPYRGVEKLF
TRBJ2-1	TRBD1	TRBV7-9	ASSLAAGPQGAYNEQF
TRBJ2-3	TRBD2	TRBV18	ASSPGTSGRYTDTQY
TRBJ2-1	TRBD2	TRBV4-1	ASKGLAGGPI
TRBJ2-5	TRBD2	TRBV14	ASSQDTTSGSQETQY
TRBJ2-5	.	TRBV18	ASSPIAGVQETQY
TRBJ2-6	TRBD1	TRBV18	ASSPPGTGGSGANVLT
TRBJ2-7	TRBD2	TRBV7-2	ASSPGGGVNYEQY
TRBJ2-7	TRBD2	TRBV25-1	ASSRGRAYEQY
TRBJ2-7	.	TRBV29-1	SVPFHSPYEQY
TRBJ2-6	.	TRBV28	ASSLGLNSGANVLT
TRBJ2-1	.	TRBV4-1	ASRTTDYNEQF
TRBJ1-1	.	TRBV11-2	ASSPWLVFMNTEAF
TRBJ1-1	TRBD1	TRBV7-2	ASILMDTGGSGTEAF
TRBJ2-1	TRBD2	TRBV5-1	ASSLVRTSGMVEQF
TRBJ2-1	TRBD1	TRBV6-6	ASSLPQGARNEQF
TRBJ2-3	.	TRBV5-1	ASSSGSTDTQY
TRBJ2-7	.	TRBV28	ASDSPGHLYEQY
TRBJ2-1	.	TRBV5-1	ASSSGTNNEQF
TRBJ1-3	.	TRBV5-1	ASSLIGVGNTIY
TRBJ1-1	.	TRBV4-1	ASSRLGVTEAF
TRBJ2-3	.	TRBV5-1	ASSSLRVGTSTDTQY
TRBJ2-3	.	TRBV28	ASSLLGPSTDTQY
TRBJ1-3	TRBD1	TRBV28	ASSLGTGYGNTIY
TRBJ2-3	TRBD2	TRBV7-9	ASWTSGRQGPQY
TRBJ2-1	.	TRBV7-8	ASSLDNEQF
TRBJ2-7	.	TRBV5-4	ASSPQGTSNYEQY
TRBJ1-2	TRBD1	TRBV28	ASSPSDRGHGYT
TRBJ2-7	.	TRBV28	ASSSWGRPYEQY
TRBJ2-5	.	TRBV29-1	SVTTVFQETQY
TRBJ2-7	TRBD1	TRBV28	ASRQGTYEQY
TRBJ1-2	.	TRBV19	ASRGGSNYGYT
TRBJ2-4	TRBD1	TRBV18	ASSPWTGDKNIQY
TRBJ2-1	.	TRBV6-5	ASSYGSGSVYNEQF